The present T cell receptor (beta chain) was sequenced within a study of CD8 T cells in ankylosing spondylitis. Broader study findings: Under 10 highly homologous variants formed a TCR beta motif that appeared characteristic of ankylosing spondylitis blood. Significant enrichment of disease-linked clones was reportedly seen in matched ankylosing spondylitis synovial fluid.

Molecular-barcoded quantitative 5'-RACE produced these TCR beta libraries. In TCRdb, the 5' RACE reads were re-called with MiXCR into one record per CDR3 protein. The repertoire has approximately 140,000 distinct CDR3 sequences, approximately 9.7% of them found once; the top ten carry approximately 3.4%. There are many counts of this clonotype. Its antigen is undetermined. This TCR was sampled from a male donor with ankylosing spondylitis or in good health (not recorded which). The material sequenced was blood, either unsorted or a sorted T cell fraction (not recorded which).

The CDR3 is CASSPAGYEQYF. The CDR3 DNA is TGCGCCAGCAGCCCGGCGGGCTACGAGCAGTACTTC. This rearrangement joins TRBV5-1 to TRBJ2-7; D is perhaps TRBD2 (5 bases). Germline CDR1 is SGHRS and CDR2 is YFSETQ. The length of the CDR3 is 12 residues. Trimming removed 4 bases from V and 3 bases from J, with 8 bases in between.